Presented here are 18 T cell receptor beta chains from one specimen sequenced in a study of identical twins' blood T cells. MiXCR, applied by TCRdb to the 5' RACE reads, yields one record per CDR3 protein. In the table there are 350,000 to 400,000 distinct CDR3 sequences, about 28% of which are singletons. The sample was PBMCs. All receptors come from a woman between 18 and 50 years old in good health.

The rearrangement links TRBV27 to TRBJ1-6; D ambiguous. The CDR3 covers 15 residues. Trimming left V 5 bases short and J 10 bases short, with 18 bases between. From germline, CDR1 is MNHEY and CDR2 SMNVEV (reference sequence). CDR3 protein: CASSLIRILGSPLHF. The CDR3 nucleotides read TGTGCCAGCAGTCTTATACGGATTCTAGGGTCACCCCTCCACTTT.

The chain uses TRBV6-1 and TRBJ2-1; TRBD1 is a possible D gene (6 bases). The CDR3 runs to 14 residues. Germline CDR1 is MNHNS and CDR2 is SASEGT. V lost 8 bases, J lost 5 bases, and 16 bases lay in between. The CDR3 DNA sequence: TGTGCCAGCCTGACCGGGACAACCGACAATGAGCAGTTCTTC. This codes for CASLTGTTDNEQFF.

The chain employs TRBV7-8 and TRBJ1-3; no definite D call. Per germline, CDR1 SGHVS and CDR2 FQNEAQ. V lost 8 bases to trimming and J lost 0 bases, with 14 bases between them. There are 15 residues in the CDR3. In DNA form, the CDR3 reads TGTGCCAGCGGCCCGGGCAATCCCTCTGGAAACACCATATATTTT. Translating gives CASGPGNPSGNTIYF.

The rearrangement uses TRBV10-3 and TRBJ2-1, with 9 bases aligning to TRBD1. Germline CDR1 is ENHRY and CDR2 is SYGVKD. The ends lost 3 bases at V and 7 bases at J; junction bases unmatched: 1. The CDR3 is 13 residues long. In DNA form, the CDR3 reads TGTGCCATCAGTGACGACAGGGGGAATGAGCAGTTCTTC. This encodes CAISDDRGNEQFF.

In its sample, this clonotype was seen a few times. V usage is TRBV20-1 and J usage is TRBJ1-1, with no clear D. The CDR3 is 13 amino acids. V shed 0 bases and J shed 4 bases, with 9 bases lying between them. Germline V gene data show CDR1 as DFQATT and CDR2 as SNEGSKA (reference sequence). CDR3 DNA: TGCAGTGCTAGAGATTCGAGGGTCACTGAAGCTTTCTTT. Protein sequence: CSARDSRVTEAFF.

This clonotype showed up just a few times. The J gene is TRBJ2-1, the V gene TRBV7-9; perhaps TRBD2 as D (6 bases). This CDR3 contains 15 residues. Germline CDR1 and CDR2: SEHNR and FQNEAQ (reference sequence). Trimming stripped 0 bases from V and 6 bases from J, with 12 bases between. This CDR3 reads CASSLAHGLRNEQFF. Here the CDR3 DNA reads TGTGCCAGCAGCTTAGCACACGGACTACGCAATGAGCAGTTCTTC.

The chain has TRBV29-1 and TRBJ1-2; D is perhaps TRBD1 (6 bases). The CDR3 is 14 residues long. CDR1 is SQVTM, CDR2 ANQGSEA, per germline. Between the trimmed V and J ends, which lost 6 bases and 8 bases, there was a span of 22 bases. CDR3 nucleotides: TGCAGCGTGGGCTCCGACAGGATCAATCAAGGCTACACCTTC. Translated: CSVGSDRINQGYTF.

The CDR3 nucleotides are TGCAGCGTACCCCGGGAGACCGGGGAGCTGTTTTTT. Its translation: CSVPRETGELFF. The J gene is TRBJ2-2, the V gene TRBV29-1; weak D call: TRBD2 (6 bases). Germline V lookup: CDR1 SQVTM, CDR2 ANQGSEA. V shed 6 bases and J shed 5 bases, with 10 bases lying between them. The CDR3 has 12 residues.

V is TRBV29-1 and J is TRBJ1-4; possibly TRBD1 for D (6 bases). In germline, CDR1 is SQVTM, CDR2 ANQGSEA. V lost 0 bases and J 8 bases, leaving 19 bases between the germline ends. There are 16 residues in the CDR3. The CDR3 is CSVEDAQGSAGEKLFF. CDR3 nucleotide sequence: TGCAGCGTTGAAGATGCCCAGGGGTCCGCCGGCGAAAAACTGTTTTTT. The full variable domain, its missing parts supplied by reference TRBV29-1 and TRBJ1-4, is SAVISQKPSRDICQRGTSLTIQCQVDSQVTMMFWYRQQPGQSLTLIATANQGSEATYESGFVIDKFPISRPNLTFSTLTVSNMSPEDSSIYLCSVEDAQGSAGEKLFFGSGTQLSVL.

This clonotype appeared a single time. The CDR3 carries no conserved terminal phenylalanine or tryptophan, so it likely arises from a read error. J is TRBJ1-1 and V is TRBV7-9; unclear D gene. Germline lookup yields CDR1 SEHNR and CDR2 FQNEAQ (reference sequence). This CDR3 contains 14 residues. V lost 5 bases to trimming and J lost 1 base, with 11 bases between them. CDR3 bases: TGTGCCAGCAGCCGAATATCGGGGAACACTGAAGCTTTCCTT. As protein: CASSRISGNTEAFL.

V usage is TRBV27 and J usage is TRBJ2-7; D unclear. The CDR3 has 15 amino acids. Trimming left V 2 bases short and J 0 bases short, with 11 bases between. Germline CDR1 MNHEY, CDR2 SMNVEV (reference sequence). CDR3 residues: CASSLRQDSSYEQYF. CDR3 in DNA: TGTGCCAGCAGTTTAAGGCAGGATAGCTCCTACGAGCAGTACTTC.

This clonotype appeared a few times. CDR3 protein: CASSGKYRGITGELFF. The CDR3 DNA reads TGCGCCAGCAGTGGGAAGTACAGGGGAATCACCGGGGAGCTGTTTTTT. The chain couples TRBV10-2 to TRBJ2-2; TRBD1 aligns across 7 bases. The trim removed 4 bases at V and 4 bases at J, leaving 9 bases unmatched. Germline loops: CDR1 WSHSY, CDR2 SAAADI. The CDR3 is 16 amino acids.

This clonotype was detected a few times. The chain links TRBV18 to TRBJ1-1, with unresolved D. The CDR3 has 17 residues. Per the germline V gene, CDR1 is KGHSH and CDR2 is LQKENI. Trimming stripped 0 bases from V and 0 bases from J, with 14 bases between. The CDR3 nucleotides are TGTGCCAGCTCACCACCCGACGGCACAGACATGAACACTGAAGCTTTCTTT. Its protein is CASSPPDGTDMNTEAFF.

Here the CDR3 DNA reads TGCAGTGCTAGTATCAAGGGCTATGGCTACACCTTC. Its translation: CSASIKGYGYTF. This rearrangement joins TRBV20-1 to TRBJ1-2; D not certain. Germline assignment: CDR1 DFQATT and CDR2 SNEGSKA (reference sequence). The CDR3 consists of 12 residues. V was trimmed by 3 bases and J by 4 bases, leaving 9 bases between them.

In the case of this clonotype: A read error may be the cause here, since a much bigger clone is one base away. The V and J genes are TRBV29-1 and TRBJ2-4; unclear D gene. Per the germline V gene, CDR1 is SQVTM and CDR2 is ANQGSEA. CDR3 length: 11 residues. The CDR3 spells CSVVRENIPYF. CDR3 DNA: TGCAGCGTTGTTCGCGAAAACATTCCGTACTTC.

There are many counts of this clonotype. The CDR3, as DNA: TGTGCCATCAGCAAAGGGGGTAACACTGAAGCTTTCTTT. Its translation is CAISKGGNTEAFF. V gene TRBV10-3 combines with J gene TRBJ1-1; TRBD1 is a possible D gene (6 bases). The germline CDR1 and CDR2 sequences are ENHRY and SYGVKD. Trimming stripped 6 bases from V and 2 bases from J, with 10 bases between. The CDR3 runs 13 residues.

The CDR3 DNA reads TGTGCCAGCAGCCATCGGAACATTCAGTACTTC. Translation gives CASSHRNIQYF. J is TRBJ2-4 and V is TRBV27; D remains unclear. V was trimmed by 6 bases and J by 7 bases, leaving 7 bases between them. The CDR3 sequence is 11 residues long. The germline V gene has CDR1 MNHEY and CDR2 SMNVEV (reference sequence).

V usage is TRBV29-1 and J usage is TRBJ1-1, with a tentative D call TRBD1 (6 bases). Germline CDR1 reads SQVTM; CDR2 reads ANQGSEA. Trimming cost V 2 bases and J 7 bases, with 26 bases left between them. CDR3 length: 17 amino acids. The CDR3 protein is CSVESSGAFEGYGEAFF. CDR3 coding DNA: TGCAGCGTTGAAAGTTCAGGGGCATTCGAGGGGTATGGTGAAGCTTTCTTT.